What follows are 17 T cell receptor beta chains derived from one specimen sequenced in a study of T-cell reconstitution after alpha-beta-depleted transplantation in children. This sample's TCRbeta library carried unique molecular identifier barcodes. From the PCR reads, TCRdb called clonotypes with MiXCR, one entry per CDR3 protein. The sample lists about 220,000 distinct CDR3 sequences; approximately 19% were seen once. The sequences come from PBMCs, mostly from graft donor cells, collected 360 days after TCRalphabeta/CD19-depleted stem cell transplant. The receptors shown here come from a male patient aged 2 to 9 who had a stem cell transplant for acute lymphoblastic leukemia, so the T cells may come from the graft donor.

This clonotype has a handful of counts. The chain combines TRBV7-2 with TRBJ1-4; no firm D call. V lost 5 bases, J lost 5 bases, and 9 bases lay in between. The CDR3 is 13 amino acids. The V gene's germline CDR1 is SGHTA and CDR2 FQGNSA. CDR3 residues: CASSPDTNEKLFF. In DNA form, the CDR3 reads TGTGCCAGCAGCCCAGACACCAATGAAAAACTGTTTTTT.

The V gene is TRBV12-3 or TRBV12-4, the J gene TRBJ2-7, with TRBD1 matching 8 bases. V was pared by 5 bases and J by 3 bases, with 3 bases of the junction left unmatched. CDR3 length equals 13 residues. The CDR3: CASSKDRGYEQYF. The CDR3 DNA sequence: TGTGCCAGCAGTAAAGACAGGGGCTACGAGCAGTACTTC.

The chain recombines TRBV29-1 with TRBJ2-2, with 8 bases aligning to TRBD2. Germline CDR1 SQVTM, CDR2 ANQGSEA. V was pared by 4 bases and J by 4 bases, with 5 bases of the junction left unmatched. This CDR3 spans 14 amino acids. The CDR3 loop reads CSVGSGAGTGELFF. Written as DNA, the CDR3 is TGCAGCGTTGGTAGCGGGGCCGGCACCGGGGAGCTGTTTTTT.

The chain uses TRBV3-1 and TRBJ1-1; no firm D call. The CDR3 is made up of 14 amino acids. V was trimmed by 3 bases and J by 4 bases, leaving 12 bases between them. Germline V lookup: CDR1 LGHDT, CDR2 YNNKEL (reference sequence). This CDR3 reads CASSHNAGGTEAFF. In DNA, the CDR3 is TGTGCCAGCAGCCACAATGCGGGAGGCACTGAAGCTTTCTTT.

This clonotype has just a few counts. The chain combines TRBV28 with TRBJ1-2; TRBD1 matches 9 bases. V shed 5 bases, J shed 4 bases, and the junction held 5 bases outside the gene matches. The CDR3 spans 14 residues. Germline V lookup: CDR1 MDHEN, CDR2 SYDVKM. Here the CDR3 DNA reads TGTGCCAGCAGTCCCGACAGGGGGATCTATGGCTACACCTTC. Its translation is CASSPDRGIYGYTF.

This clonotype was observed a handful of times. CDR3 sequence: CSALTGRNGYEQYF. CDR3 sequence (DNA): TGCAGCGCTTTAACGGGACGTAACGGCTACGAGCAGTACTTC. The V and J genes are TRBV29-1 and TRBJ2-7; D could derive from TRBD1 or TRBD2 (5 bases each). Germline-derived CDR1 and CDR2 are SQVTM and ANQGSEA. CDR3 size: 14 residues. V was clipped by 7 bases and J by 3 bases, with 19 bases between them.

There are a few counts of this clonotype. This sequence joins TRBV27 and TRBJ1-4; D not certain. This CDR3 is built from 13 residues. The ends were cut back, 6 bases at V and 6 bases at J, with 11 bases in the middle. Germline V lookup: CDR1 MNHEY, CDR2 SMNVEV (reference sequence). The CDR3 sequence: CASRPRVYEKLFF. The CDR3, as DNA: TGTGCCAGCAGGCCCCGGGTCTATGAAAAACTGTTTTTT.

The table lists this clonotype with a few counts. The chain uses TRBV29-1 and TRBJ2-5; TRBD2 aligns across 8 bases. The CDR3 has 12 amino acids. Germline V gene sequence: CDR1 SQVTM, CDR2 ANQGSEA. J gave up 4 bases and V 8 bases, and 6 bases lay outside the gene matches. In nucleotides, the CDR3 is TGCAGCCGGGGGGGGACGGGAGAGACCCAGTACTTC. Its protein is CSRGGTGETQYF. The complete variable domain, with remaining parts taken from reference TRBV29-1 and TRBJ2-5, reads SAVISQKPSRDICQRGTSLTIQCQVDSQVTMMFWYRQQPGQSLTLIATANQGSEATYESGFVIDKFPISRPNLTFSTLTVSNMSPEDSSIYLCSRGGTGETQYFGPGTRLLVL.

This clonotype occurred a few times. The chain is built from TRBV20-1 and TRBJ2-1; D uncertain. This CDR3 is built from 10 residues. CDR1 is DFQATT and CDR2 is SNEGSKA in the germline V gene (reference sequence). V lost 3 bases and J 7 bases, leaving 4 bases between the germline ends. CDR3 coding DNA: TGCAGTGCTAGTTTTAATGAGCAGTTCTTC. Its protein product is CSASFNEQFF.

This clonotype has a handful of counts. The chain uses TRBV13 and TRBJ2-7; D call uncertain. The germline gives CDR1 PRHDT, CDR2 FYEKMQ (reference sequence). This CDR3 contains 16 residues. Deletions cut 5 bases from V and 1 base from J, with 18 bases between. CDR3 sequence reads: CASSPRRSPLSYEQYF. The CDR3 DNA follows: TGTGCCAGCAGCCCTAGGCGGAGTCCCCTTTCCTACGAGCAGTACTTC. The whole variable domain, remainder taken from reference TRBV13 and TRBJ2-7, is AAGVIQSPRHLIKEKRETATLKCYPIPRHDTVYWYQQGPGQDPQFLISFYEKMQSDKGSIPDRFSAQQFSDYHSELNMSSLELGDSALYFCASSPRRSPLSYEQYFGPGTRLTVT.

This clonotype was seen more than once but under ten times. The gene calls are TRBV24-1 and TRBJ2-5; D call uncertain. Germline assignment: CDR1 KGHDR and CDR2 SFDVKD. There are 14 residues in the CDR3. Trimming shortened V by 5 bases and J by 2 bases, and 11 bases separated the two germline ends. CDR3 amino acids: CATSGVTEQETQYF. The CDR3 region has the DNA TGTGCCACCAGTGGGGTCACAGAACAAGAGACCCAGTACTTC.

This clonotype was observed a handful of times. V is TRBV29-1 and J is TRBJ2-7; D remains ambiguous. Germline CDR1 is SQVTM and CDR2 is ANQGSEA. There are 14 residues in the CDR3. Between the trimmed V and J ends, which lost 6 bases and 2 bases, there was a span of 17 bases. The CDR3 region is CSVQLLSPAYEQYF. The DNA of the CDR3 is TGCAGCGTACAGCTTTTGTCCCCAGCCTACGAGCAGTACTTC.

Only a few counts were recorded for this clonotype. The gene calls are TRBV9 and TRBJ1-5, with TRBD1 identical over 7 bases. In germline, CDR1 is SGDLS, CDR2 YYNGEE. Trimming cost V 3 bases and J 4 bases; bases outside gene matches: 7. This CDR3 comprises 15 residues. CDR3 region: CASSETGTVNQPQHF. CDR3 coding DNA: TGTGCCAGCAGCGAAACTGGGACAGTTAATCAGCCCCAGCATTTT.

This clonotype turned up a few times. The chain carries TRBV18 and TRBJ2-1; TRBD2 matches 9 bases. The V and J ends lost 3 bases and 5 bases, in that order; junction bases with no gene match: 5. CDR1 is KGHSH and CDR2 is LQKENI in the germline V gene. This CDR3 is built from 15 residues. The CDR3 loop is CASSPLSGGNNEQFF. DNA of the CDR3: TGTGCCAGCTCACCCCTTAGCGGGGGAAACAATGAGCAGTTCTTC.

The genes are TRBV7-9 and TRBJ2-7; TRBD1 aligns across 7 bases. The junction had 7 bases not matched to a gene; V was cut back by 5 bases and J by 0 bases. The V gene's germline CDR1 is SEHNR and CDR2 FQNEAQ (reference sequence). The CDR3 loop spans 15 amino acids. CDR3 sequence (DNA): TGTGCCAGCAGCCCGTCGACAGGGAGCTCCTACGAGCAGTACTTC. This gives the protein CASSPSTGSSYEQYF.

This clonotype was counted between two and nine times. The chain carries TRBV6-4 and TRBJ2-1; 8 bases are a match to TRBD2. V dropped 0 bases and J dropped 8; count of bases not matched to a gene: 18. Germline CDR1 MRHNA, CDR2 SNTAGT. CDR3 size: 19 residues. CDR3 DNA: TGTGCCAGCAGTGACTCGTATGCAGCGGGGGTGCTGCTGGTGGATGAGCAGTTCTTC. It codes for CASSDSYAAGVLLVDEQFF.

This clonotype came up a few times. The CDR3 region has the DNA TGTGCCAGCATGGAGTTGGGGCCCCAAGAGACCCAGTACTTC. Amino acid sequence: CASMELGPQETQYF. The V gene is TRBV6-1, the J gene TRBJ2-5, with a weak D call TRBD1 (5 bases). This CDR3 is built from 14 residues. Germline lookup yields CDR1 MNHNS and CDR2 SASEGT. V lost 7 bases and J 1 base, leaving 13 bases between the germline ends.